One and the same sample provided the 21 T cell receptor beta chains below, sequenced in a study of shared clonotypes between healthy human individuals. Method: immunoSEQ multiplex PCR; TCRdb's copy keeps in-frame clones and lacks some. The sample contains 450,000 to 500,000 clones, almost 80% of which appear only once. The sequencing input was PBMCs. The receptors shown here come from a middle-aged woman in good health. Some clones in this sample may be carry-over from other donors' samples.

The rearrangement joins TRBV7-2 to TRBJ1-2; D is perhaps TRBD1 (5 bases). With 5 bases removed from V and 4 bases from J, the gap between germline ends came to 17 bases. Germline values: CDR1 SGHTA, CDR2 FQGNSA. CDR3 length: 15 residues. CDR3 residues: CASSRRPGVVYGYTF. CDR3 DNA sequence: TGTGCCAGCAGCCGGCGCCCGGGGGTGGTCTATGGCTACACCTTC.

This chain connects TRBV11-2 to TRBJ1-1, with 8 bases that match TRBD1. The CDR3 totals 15 residues. Trimming cost V 5 bases and J 6 bases; bases outside gene matches: 11. The germline V gene has CDR1 SGHAT and CDR2 FQNNGV. The CDR3 protein is CASSPPGGQAAEAFF. The CDR3 DNA reads as TGTGCCAGCAGCCCACCCGGGGGACAGGCGGCTGAAGCTTTCTTT.

The rearrangement links TRBV7-7 to TRBJ2-2, with 11 bases matching TRBD2. Trimming at V came to 5 bases and at J to 1 base, leaving 6 bases not matched to a gene. CDR1 and CDR2 (germline): SSHAT, FNYEAQ (reference sequence). The CDR3 sequence is 17 residues long. DNA for the CDR3: TGTGCCAGCAGCACCGGACTAGCGGGCGGGAACACCGGGGAGCTGTTTTTT. Amino acids: CASSTGLAGGNTGELFF.

The chain carries TRBV7-2 and TRBJ2-1; 11 bases align to TRBD1. The CDR3 spans 15 residues. With V trimmed by 5 bases and J by 4 bases, 4 bases remained unmatched. Looked up from germline, CDR1 is SGHTA and CDR2 is FQGNSA. CDR3 in amino acids: CASSPDRGQYNEQFF. The DNA for the CDR3 is TGTGCCAGCAGCCCGGACAGGGGGCAATACAATGAGCAGTTCTTC.

The CDR3 protein is CASSPYRQMRSYEQYF. CDR3 DNA: TGTGCCAGCTCACCCTACAGACAAATGCGCTCCTACGAGCAGTACTTC. This chain joins TRBV18 and TRBJ2-5; D uncertain. The DNA end is more similar to TRBJ2-7, so the J call may be wrong. The germline V gene encodes CDR1 KGHSH and CDR2 LQKENI. The CDR3 is made up of 16 amino acids.

The J gene is TRBJ1-2, the V gene TRBV5-1; 7 positions agree with TRBD1. Germline values: CDR1 SGHRS, CDR2 YFSETQ. The CDR3 totals 14 residues. Germline trimming cut 0 bases from V and 10 bases from J; bases unmatched to any gene: 9. The CDR3 region is CASSLEVAGGDYTF. The CDR3 DNA sequence: TGCGCCAGCAGCTTGGAGGTGGCAGGGGGAGACTACACCTTC.

At least ten counts were recorded for this clone. Sequence at one end of the junction differs from germline and may be a read error. Other DNA variants within this sample encode the same CDR3. The V call is TRBV4-1, the J call TRBJ2-7, with 9 positions matching TRBD1. Germline V gene sequence: CDR1 MGHRA, CDR2 YSYEKL. The CDR3 is 15 residues long. The DNA of the CDR3 is TGCGCCAGCAGCCGGTTAGGGGACAGGGCCTATGAGCAGTACTTC. It codes for CASSRLGDRAYEQYF.

The chain recombines TRBV28 with TRBJ2-7; 9 bases align to TRBD1. In germline, CDR1 is MDHEN, CDR2 SYDVKM. J was trimmed by 6 bases and V by 10 bases; bases with no gene match: 10. The CDR3 runs to 13 residues. CDR3: CATLKGQGSEQYF. The CDR3 DNA sequence: TGTGCCACCTTAAAGGGACAGGGCTCCGAGCAGTACTTC.

J is TRBJ2-1 and V is TRBV27, with D possibly being TRBD1 (7 bases). Looked up from germline, CDR1 is MNHEY and CDR2 is SMNVEV (reference sequence). V was shortened by 7 bases and J by 4 bases, with 26 bases between the two germline ends. This CDR3 region has 18 residues. This chain's CDR3 is CASKKIQGSGGYYNEQFF. The CDR3 DNA follows: TGTGCCAGCAAAAAAATACAGGGGTCAGGGGGGTATTACAATGAGCAGTTCTTC.

This chain connects TRBV5-4 to TRBJ2-2, with 9 nucleotides matching TRBD2. Trimming at V came to 3 bases and at J to 6 bases, leaving 6 bases not matched to a gene. The CDR3 totals 15 residues. Germline assignment: CDR1 SGHNT and CDR2 YYREEE (reference sequence). CDR3 bases: TGTGCCAGCAGCTCTCTGCGGGAGGGGCCCGGGGAGCTGTTTTTT. This encodes CASSSLREGPGELFF. The full variable domain, with the rest looked up from reference TRBV5-4 and TRBJ2-2, is ETGVTQSPTHLIKTRGQQVTLRCSSQSGHNTVSWYQQALGQGPQFIFQYYREEENGRGNFPPRFSGLQFPNYSSELNVNALELDDSALYLCASSSLREGPGELFFGEGSRLTVL.

The chain employs TRBV5-1 and TRBJ2-1, with TRBD2 identical over 7 bases. V was clipped by 4 bases and J by 9 bases; unmatched bases: 7. CDR1 and CDR2 from the germline V gene are SGHRS and YFSETQ. The CDR3 consists of 13 residues. This chain's CDR3 is CASSPSGGGEQFF. CDR3 in DNA: TGCGCCAGCAGCCCGTCGGGCGGGGGTGAGCAGTTCTTC.

On this clone: The sample has other DNA sequences that encode this CDR3 too. This rearrangement joins TRBV5-1 to TRBJ2-2, with no clear D. Trimming removed 1 base from V and 6 bases from J, with 1 base in between. Germline assignment: CDR1 SGHRS and CDR2 YFSETQ. This CDR3 has 11 amino acids. CDR3 in amino acids: CASSLSGELFF. For the CDR3, the DNA is TGCGCCAGCAGCTTGTCCGGGGAGCTGTTTTTT.

The chain links TRBV27 to TRBJ2-1; 12 bases match TRBD1. The CDR3 has 16 amino acids. J lost 6 bases, V lost 5 bases, and 8 bases had no gene match. Germline values: CDR1 MNHEY, CDR2 SMNVEV (reference sequence). The DNA for the CDR3 is TGTGCCAGCAGTGCCCGGGACAGGGGGCGCATCAATGAGCAGTTCTTC. Protein sequence: CASSARDRGRINEQFF.

V is TRBV7-4 and J is TRBJ1-2, with D unclear. V lost 1 base and J 5 bases, leaving 17 bases between the germline ends. The CDR3 is 16 residues long. The germline V gene has CDR1 SGHVT and CDR2 SQSDAQ. CDR3 in DNA: TGTGCCAGCAGCTTAGTGGGCAGGCCCATCTGGTATGGCTACACCTTC. The encoded protein is CASSLVGRPIWYGYTF.

This rearrangement joins TRBV7-3 to TRBJ2-1, with D hard to call. CDR1 is SGHTA, CDR2 FQGTGA, per germline. V lost 3 bases and J 0 bases, leaving 12 bases between the germline ends. There are 16 residues in the CDR3. CDR3: CASSFGGFGSYNEQFF. CDR3 DNA: TGTGCCAGCAGCTTCGGCGGTTTTGGCTCCTACAATGAGCAGTTCTTC.

This chain joins TRBV9 and TRBJ2-7; 8 nucleotides agree with TRBD2. The V segment lost 0 bases and the J segment 4 bases; nucleotides outside the gene matches: 6. Germline loops: CDR1 SGDLS, CDR2 YYNGEE. The CDR3 is made up of 15 amino acids. This CDR3 is CASSVDSGGVYEQYF. CDR3 DNA sequence: TGTGCCAGCAGCGTAGATTCGGGAGGGGTTTACGAGCAGTACTTC. Supplemented by reference TRBV9 and TRBJ2-7, the full variable domain reads DSGVTQTPKHLITATGQRVTLRCSPRSGDLSVYWYQQSLDQGLQFLIQYYNGEERAKGNILERFSAQQFPDLHSELNLSSLELGDSALYFCASSVDSGGVYEQYFGPGTRLTVT.

The chain links TRBV27 to TRBJ2-5; perhaps TRBD1 as D (8 bases). The closer fit of TRBJ2-7 to the DNA end suggests the J call may be wrong. CDR3 length: 14 residues. The germline gives CDR1 MNHEY, CDR2 SMNVEV (reference sequence). The CDR3 nucleotides are TGTGCCAGCAGTAAACAGGGGGAGGGTTACGAGCAGTACTTC. This translates into CASSKQGEGYEQYF.

The DNA of the CDR3 is TGTGCCAGCAGCTTGTCCAGGATCTCCTACAATGAGCAGTTCTTC. Its protein product is CASSLSRISYNEQFF. The chain joins TRBV5-8 to TRBJ2-1; no reliable D call. V gave up 1 base and J gave up 0 bases, with 8 bases separating them. The CDR3 contains 15 residues. Germline V gene data show CDR1 as SGHTS and CDR2 as YDEGEE.

This sequence joins TRBV7-3 and TRBJ2-1; D is unclear. The CDR3 sequence is 14 residues long. Trimming cost V 5 bases and J 0 bases, with 8 bases left between them. Germline lookup yields CDR1 SGHTA and CDR2 FQGTGA. For the CDR3, the DNA is TGTGCCAGCAGCCCCGTAGGCTCCTACAATGAGCAGTTCTTC. It specifies CASSPVGSYNEQFF.

The gene calls are TRBV27 and TRBJ1-2; 10 positions agree with TRBD1. The CDR3 extends over 15 amino acids. Germline V gives CDR1 MNHEY, CDR2 SMNVEV (reference sequence). The junction had 8 bases not matched to a gene; V was cut back by 6 bases and J by 4 bases. This CDR3 is CASSPQTGGTYGYTF. The CDR3 DNA follows: TGTGCCAGCAGCCCTCAGACAGGGGGCACCTATGGCTACACCTTC.

This chain connects TRBV15 to TRBJ1-4; D gene uncertain. The V gene's germline CDR1 is LNHNV and CDR2 YYDKDF (reference sequence). The CDR3 sequence is 14 residues long. V dropped 5 bases and J dropped 4 bases, with 11 bases sitting between them. The CDR3: CATSRRRVNEKLFF. The CDR3 nucleotides read TGTGCCACCAGCCGCCGCCGGGTTAATGAAAAACTGTTTTTT.